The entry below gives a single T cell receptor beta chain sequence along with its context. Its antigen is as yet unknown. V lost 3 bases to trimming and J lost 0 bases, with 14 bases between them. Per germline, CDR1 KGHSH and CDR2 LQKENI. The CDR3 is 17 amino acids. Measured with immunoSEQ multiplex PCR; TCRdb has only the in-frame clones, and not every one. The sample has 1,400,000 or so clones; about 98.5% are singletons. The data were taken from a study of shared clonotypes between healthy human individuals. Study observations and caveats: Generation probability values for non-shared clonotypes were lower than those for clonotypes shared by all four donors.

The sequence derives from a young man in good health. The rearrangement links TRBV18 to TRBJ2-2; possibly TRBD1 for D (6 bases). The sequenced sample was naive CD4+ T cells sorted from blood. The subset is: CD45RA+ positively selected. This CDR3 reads CASSPIIGQTNTGELFF. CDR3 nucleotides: TGTGCCAGCTCACCTATAATAGGACAGACGAACACCGGGGAGCTGTTTTTT.